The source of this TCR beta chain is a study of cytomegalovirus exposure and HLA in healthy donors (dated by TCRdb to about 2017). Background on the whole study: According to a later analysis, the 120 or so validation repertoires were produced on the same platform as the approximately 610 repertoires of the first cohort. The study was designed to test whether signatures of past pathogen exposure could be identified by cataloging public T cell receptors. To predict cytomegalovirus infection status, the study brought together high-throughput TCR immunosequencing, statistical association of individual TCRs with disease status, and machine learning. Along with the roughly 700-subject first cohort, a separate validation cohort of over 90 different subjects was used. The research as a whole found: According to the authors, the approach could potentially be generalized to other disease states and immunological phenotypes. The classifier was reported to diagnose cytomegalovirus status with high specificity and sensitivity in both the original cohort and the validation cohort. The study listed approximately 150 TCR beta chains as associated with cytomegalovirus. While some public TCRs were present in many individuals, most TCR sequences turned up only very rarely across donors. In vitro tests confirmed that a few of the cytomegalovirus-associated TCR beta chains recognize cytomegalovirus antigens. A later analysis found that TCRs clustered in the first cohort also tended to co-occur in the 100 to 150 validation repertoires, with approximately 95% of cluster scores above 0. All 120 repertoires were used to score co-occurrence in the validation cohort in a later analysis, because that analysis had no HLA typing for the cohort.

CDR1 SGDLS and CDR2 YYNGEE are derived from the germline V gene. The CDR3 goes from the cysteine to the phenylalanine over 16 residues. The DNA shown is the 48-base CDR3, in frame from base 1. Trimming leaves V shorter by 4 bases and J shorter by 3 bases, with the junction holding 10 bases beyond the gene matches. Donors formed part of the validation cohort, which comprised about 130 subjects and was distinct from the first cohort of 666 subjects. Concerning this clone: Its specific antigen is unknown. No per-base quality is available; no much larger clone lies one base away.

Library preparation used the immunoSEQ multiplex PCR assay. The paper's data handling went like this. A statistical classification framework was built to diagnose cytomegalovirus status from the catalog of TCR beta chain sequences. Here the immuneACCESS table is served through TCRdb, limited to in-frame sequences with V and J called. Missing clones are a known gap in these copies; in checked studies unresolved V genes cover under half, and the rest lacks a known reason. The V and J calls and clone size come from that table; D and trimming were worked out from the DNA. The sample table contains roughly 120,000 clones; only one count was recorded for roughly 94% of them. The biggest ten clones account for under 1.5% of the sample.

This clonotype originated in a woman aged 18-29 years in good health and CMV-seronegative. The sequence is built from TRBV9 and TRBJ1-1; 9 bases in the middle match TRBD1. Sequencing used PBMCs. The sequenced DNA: TGTGCCAGCAGCCCTCCTAGGACAGGGGCGGACACTGAAGCTTTCTTT. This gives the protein CASSPPRTGADTEAFF.